Below, 10 T cell receptor beta chains from the same sample are listed, as sequenced in a study of cytomegalovirus exposure and HLA in healthy donors. This PCR relied on a set of 60 Vbeta primers and 13 Jbeta primers. Method: immunoSEQ multiplex PCR; TCRdb's copy keeps in-frame clones and lacks some. The data include about 62,000 clones; the top ten clones carry around 5%. The sequencing sample was made of PBMCs. These receptor sequences come from a man aged 25 to 40 in good health and CMV-seropositive.

This chain joins TRBV29-1 and TRBJ2-7, with 7 bases identical to TRBD1. The trim removed 6 bases at V and 2 bases at J, leaving 4 bases unmatched. Germline values: CDR1 SQVTM, CDR2 ANQGSEA. The CDR3 runs to 12 residues. The CDR3 sequence is CSVMTGTYEQYF. Written as DNA, the CDR3 is TGCAGCGTCATGACAGGGACCTACGAGCAGTACTTC.

This rearrangement joins TRBV11-2 to TRBJ2-7; 10 positions match TRBD2. Germline V gives CDR1 SGHAT, CDR2 FQNNGV. J gave up 9 bases and V 0 bases, and 5 bases lay outside the gene matches. This CDR3 spans 14 amino acids. CDR3 coding DNA: TGTGCCAGCAGCTTAGAAGCGGGAGGGCCCATGCAGTACTTC. It yields the protein CASSLEAGGPMQYF.

The gene calls are TRBV28 and TRBJ1-3, with 11 positions matching TRBD1. After removal of 5 bases from V and 2 bases from J, the junction contained 5 bases not matched to a gene. From germline, CDR1 is MDHEN and CDR2 SYDVKM. This CDR3 contains 16 residues. CDR3 coding DNA: TGTGCCAGCAGTGGGACAGGGGGAATGACTGGAAACACCATATATTTT. It encodes CASSGTGGMTGNTIYF.

The chain links TRBV6-6 to TRBJ1-5, with D perhaps matching TRBD1 (5 bases). The CDR3 totals 16 residues. Per the germline V gene, CDR1 is MNHNY and CDR2 is SVGAGI (reference sequence). V lost 4 bases, J lost 0 bases, and 13 bases lay in between. The CDR3 DNA is TGTGCCAGCAGTTTCGCGGCGGGGGATAGCAATCAGCCCCAGCATTTT. Its protein is CASSFAAGDSNQPQHF.

The V call is TRBV6-1, the J call TRBJ2-7; D gene uncertain. The CDR3 consists of 12 residues. V was trimmed by 5 bases and J by 3 bases, leaving 8 bases between them. Germline V lookup: CDR1 MNHNS, CDR2 SASEGT. The CDR3 region has the DNA TGTGCCAGCAGTAATACTTTCTACGAGCAGTACTTC. Translation gives CASSNTFYEQYF.

As regards this clone: An end of the junction does not agree with germline; a read error may underlie this. V usage is TRBV19 and J usage is TRBJ1-3; unclear D gene. This CDR3 has 14 residues. Germline lookup yields CDR1 LNHDA and CDR2 SQIVND (reference sequence). Here the CDR3 DNA reads TGTGCCAGTACCCGAGGACTGCTTATCAACAACATATATTTT. The encoded protein is CASTRGLLINNIYF.

The CDR3 region is CASSSTQGRGSPLHF. The CDR3 DNA is TGTGCCAGCAGTTCTACCCAAGGGAGGGGTTCACCCCTCCACTTT. The chain joins TRBV7-9 to TRBJ1-6; D may be TRBD1 (5 bases). V lost 6 bases to trimming and J lost 9 bases, with 18 bases between them. The CDR3 contains 15 residues. Germline V gene data show CDR1 as SEHNR and CDR2 as FQNEAQ (reference sequence).

The chain couples TRBV5-1 to TRBJ2-7, with 7 bases that match TRBD2. Germline V gives CDR1 SGHRS, CDR2 YFSETQ. Trimming removed 0 bases from V and 5 bases from J; junction bases left unmatched: 5. The CDR3 sequence is 14 residues long. For the CDR3, the DNA is TGCGCCAGCAGCTTGGAGGGAGGGGCCGACGAGCAGTACTTC. As protein: CASSLEGGADEQYF.

The genes are TRBV5-1 and TRBJ1-1; D not certain. The V gene lost 0 bases and the J gene lost 5 bases, with 11 bases spanning the gap. This CDR3 comprises 14 residues. Per germline, CDR1 SGHRS and CDR2 YFSETQ. The CDR3 reads CASSLGIGSTEAFF. The DNA for the CDR3 is TGCGCCAGCAGCTTGGGTATAGGGAGTACTGAAGCTTTCTTT. The full variable domain, in which reference TRBV5-1 and TRBJ1-1 provide the parts outside the CDR3, is KAGVTQTPRYLIKTRGQQVTLSCSPISGHRSVSWYQQTPGQGLQFLFEYFSETQRNKGNFPGRFSGRQFSNSRSEMNVSTLELGDSALYLCASSLGIGSTEAFFGQGTRLTVV.

The chain links TRBV25-1 to TRBJ1-5; 7 nucleotides agree with TRBD1. The CDR3 has 13 amino acids. The ends lost 8 bases at V and 4 bases at J; junction bases unmatched: 5. Germline V gene data show CDR1 as MGHDK and CDR2 as SYGVNS. The CDR3 region has the DNA TGTGCCAGCCGGGACAGCTTTAATCAGCCCCAGCATTTT. Its protein product is CASRDSFNQPQHF.